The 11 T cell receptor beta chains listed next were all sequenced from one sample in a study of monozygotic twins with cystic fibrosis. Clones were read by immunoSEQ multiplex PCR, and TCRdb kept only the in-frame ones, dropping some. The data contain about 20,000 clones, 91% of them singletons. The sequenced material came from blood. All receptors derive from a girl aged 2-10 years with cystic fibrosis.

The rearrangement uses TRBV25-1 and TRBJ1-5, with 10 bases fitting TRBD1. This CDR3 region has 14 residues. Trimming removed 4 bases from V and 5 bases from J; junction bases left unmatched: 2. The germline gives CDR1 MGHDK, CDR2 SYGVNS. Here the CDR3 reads CASSAGTGDQPQHF. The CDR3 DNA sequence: TGTGCCAGCAGTGCCGGGACAGGGGATCAGCCCCAGCATTTT.

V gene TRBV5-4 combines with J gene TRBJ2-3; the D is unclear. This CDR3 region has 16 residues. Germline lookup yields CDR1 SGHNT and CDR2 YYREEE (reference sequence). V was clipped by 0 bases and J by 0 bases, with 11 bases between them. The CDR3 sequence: CASSLELALSTDTQYF. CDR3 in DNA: TGTGCCAGCAGCTTGGAGTTGGCGTTGAGCACAGATACGCAGTATTTT.

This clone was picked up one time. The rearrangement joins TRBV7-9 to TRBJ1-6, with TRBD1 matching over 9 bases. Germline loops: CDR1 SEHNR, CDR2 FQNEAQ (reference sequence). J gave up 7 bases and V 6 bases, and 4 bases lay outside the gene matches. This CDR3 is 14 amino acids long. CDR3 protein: CASSSDRGNSPLHF. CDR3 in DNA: TGTGCCAGCAGTTCGGACAGGGGAAATTCACCCCTCCACTTT.

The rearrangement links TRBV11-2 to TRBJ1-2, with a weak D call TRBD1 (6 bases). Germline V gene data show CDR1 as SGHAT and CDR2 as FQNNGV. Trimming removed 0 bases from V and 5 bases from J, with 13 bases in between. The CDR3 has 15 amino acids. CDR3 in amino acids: CASSLDLQGKYGYTF. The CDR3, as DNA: TGTGCCAGCAGCTTAGACCTACAGGGAAAGTATGGCTACACCTTC.

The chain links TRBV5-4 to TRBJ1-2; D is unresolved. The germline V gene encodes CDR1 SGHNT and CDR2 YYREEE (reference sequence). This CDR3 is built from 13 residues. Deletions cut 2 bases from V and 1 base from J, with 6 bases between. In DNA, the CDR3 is TGTGCCAGCAGCTTTTCTAATAACTATGGCTACACCTTC. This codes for CASSFSNNYGYTF. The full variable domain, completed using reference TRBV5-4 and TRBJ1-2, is ETGVTQSPTHLIKTRGQQVTLRCSSQSGHNTVSWYQQALGQGPQFIFQYYREEENGRGNFPPRFSGLQFPNYSSELNVNALELDDSALYLCASSFSNNYGYTFGSGTRLTVV.

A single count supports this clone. This CDR3 reads CASSPGTNTEAFF. CDR3 DNA: TGTGCCAGCAGTCCCGGGACCAACACTGAAGCTTTCTTT. The genes are TRBV6-4 and TRBJ1-1; maybe TRBD1 (5 bases). Looked up from germline, CDR1 is MRHNA and CDR2 is SNTAGT. The CDR3 is 13 amino acids. V was shortened by 5 bases and J by 2 bases, with 9 bases between the two germline ends.

This chain's CDR3 is CASSSQPGSNYGYTF. The CDR3 region has the DNA TGCGCCAGCAGCTCTCAGCCCGGCTCTAACTATGGCTACACCTTC. The chain employs TRBV5-1 and TRBJ1-2; D is undetermined. Trimming shortened V by 3 bases and J by 0 bases, and 12 bases separated the two germline ends. The CDR3 totals 15 residues. The V gene's germline CDR1 is SGHRS and CDR2 YFSETQ.

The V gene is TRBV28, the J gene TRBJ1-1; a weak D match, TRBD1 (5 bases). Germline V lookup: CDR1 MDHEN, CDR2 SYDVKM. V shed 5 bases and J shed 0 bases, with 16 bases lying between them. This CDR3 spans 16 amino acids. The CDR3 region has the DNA TGTGCCAGCAGTCCCGACAGACCCAGCCTGAACACTGAAGCTTTCTTT. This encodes CASSPDRPSLNTEAFF.

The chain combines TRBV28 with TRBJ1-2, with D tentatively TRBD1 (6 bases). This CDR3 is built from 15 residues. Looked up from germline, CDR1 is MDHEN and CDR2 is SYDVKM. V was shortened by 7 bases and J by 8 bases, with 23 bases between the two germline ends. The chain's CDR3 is CASIGRTDRMRGYTF. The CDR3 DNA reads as TGTGCCAGCATCGGGAGGACAGATCGTATGAGAGGCTACACCTTC.

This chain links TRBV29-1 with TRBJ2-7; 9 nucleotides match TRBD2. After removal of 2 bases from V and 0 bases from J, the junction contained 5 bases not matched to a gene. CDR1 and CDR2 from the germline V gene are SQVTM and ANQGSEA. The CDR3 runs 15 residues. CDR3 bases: TGCAGCGTTGAATTCCTAGCGGGGAGCTCCTACGAGCAGTACTTC. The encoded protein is CSVEFLAGSSYEQYF.

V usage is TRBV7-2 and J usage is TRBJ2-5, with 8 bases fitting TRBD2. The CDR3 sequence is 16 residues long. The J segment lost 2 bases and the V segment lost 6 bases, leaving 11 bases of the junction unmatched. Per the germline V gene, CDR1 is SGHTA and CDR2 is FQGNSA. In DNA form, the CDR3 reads TGTGCCAGCAGTCGGGGGGGGGACTCCAGACAAGAGACCCAGTACTTC. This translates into CASSRGGDSRQETQYF.